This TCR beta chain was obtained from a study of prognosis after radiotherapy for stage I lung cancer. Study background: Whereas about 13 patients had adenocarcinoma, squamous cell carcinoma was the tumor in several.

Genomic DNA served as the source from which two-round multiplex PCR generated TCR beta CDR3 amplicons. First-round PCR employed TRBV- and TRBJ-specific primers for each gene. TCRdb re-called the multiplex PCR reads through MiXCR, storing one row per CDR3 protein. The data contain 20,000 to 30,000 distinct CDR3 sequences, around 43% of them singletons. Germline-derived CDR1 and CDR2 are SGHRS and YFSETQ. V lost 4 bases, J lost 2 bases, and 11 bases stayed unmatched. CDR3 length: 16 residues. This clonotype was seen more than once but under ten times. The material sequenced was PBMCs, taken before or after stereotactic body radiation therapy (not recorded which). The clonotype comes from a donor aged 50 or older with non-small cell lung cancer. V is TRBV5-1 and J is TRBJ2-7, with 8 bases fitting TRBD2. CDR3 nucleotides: TGCGCCAGCAGCCACGGGACTAGAGGGTTTACCTACGAGCAGTACTTC. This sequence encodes CASSHGTRGFTYEQYF.